This TCR beta chain is drawn from a study of blood T cell repertoires in COVID-19. The overall study: T cells, B-cell-depleted T cells, or PBMCs provided the cDNA or gDNA that served as material.

There are 17 residues in the CDR3. With 4 bases removed from V and 4 bases from J, the gap between germline ends came to 22 bases. Germline V gene lookup returns CDR1 MDHEN and CDR2 SYDVKM. Only in-frame clones appear in the TCRdb table, and some are missing; sequencing was by immunoSEQ multiplex PCR. The sample contains 100,000 to 150,000 clones, around 81% of which appear only once. The specimen was peripheral blood. The chain is built from TRBV28 and TRBJ1-2; unclear D gene. This sequence originates from a man aged 60 to 75 with acute or convalescent COVID-19. CDR3 loop: CASSSGRPRVLSYGYTF. In DNA, the CDR3 is TGTGCCAGCAGTTCGGGGAGGCCCCGAGTCCTATCCTATGGCTACACCTTC.